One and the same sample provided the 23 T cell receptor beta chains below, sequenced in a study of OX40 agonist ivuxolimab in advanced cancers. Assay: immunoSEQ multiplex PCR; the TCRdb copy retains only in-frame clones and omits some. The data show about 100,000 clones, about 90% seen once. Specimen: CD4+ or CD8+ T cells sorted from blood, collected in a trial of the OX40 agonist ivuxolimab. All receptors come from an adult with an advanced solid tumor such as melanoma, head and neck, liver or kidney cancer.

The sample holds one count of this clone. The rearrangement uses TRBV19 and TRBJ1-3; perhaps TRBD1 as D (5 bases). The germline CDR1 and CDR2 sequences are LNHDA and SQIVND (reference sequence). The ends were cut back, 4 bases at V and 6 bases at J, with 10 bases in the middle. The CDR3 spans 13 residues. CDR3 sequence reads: CASSTPGPNTIYF. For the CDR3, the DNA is TGTGCCAGTAGTACGCCGGGACCAAACACCATATATTTT.

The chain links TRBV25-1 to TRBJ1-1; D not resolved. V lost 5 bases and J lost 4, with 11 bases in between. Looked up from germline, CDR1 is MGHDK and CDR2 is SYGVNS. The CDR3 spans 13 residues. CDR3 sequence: CASSRGPGTEAFF. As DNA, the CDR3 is TGTGCCAGCAGTCGGGGTCCGGGCACTGAAGCTTTCTTT.

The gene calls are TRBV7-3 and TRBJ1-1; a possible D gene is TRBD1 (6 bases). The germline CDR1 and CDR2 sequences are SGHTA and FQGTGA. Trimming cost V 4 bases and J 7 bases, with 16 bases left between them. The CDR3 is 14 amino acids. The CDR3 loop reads CASSSMAGALEAFF. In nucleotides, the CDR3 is TGTGCCAGCAGCTCGATGGCAGGGGCGCTTGAAGCTTTCTTT.

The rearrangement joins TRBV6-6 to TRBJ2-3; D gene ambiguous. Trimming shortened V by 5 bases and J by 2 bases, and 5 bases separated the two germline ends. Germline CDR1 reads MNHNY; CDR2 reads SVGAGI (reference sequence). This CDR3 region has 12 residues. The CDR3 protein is CASSHYTDTQYF. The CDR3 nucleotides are TGTGCCAGCAGTCATTACACAGATACGCAGTATTTT.

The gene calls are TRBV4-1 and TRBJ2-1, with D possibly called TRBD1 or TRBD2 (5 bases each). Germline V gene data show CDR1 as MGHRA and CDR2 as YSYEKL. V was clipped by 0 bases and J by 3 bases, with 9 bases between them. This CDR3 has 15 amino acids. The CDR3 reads CASSQDLGRYNEQFF. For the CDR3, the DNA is TGCGCCAGCAGCCAAGATTTGGGACGCTACAATGAGCAGTTCTTC.

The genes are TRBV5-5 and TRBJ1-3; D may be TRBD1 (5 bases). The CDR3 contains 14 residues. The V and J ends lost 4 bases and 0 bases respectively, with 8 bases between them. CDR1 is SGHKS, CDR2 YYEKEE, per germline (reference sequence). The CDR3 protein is CASSPGTSGNTIYF. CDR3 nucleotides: TGTGCCAGCAGCCCCGGGACCTCTGGAAACACCATATATTTT.

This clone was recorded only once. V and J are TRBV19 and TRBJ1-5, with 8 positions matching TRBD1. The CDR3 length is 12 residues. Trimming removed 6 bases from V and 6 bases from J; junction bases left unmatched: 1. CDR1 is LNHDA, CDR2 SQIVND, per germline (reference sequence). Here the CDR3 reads CASSRGLQPQHF. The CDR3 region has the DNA TGTGCCAGTAGCAGGGGGCTTCAGCCCCAGCATTTT.

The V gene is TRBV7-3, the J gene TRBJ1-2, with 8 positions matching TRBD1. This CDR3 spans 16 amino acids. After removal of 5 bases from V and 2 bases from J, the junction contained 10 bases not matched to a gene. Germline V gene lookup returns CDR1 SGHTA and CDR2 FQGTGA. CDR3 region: CASSPYRQGANYGYTF. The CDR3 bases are TGTGCCAGCAGCCCCTACCGGCAGGGGGCGAACTATGGCTACACCTTC.

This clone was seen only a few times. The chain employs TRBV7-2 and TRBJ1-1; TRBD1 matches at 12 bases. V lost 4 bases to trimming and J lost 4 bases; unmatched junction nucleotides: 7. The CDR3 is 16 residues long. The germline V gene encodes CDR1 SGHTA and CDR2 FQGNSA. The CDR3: CASSSGTGGRGTEAFF. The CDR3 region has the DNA TGTGCCAGCAGCTCTGGGACAGGGGGCAGGGGCACTGAAGCTTTCTTT. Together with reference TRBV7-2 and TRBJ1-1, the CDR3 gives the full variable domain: GAGVSQSPSNKVTEKGKDVELRCDPISGHTALYWYRQSLGQGLEFLIYFQGNSAPDKSGLPSDRFSAERTGGSVSTLTIQRTQQEDSAVYLCASSSGTGGRGTEAFFGQGTRLTVV.

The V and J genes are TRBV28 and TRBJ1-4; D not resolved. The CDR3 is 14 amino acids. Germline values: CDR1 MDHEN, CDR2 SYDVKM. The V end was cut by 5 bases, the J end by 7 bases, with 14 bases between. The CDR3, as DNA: TGTGCCAGCAGTCTACCAATAACGGCTGAAAAACTGTTTTTT. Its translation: CASSLPITAEKLFF.

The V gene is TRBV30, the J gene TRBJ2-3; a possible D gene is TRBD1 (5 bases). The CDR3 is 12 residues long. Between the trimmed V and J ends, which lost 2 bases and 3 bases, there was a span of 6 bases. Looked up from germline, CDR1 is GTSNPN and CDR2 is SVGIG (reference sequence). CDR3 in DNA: TGTGCCTGGAGTTCAGGGACAGATACGCAGTATTTT. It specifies CAWSSGTDTQYF.

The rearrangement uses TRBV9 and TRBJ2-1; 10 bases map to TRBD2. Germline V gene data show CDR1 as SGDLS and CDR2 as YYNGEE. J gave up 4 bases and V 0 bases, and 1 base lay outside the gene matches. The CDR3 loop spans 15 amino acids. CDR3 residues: CASSVEAGGYNEQFF. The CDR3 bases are TGTGCCAGCAGCGTAGAAGCGGGGGGGTACAATGAGCAGTTCTTC.

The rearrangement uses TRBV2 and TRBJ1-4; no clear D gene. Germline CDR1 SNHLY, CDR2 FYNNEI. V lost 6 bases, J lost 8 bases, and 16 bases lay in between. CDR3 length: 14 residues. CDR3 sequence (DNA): TGTGCCAGCAGAGTTAGTGGGCCTGGAGAAAAACTGTTTTTT. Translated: CASRVSGPGEKLFF.

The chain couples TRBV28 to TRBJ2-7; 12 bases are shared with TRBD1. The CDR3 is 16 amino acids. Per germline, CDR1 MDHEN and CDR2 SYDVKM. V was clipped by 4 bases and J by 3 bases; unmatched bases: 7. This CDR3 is CASSSPGQGANYEQYF. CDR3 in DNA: TGTGCCAGCAGTTCTCCGGGACAGGGGGCCAACTACGAGCAGTACTTC.

The CDR3 region is CSVPPRGAGTGGNTIYF. The CDR3 DNA sequence: TGCAGCGTTCCCCCTCGGGGGGCGGGCACGGGTGGAAACACCATATATTTT. This chain uses TRBV29-1 with TRBJ1-3; a possible D gene is TRBD1 (6 bases). Germline V lookup: CDR1 SQVTM, CDR2 ANQGSEA. The CDR3 is 17 residues long. The V end lost 5 bases, the J end lost 3 bases, and 23 bases lay between the germline ends.

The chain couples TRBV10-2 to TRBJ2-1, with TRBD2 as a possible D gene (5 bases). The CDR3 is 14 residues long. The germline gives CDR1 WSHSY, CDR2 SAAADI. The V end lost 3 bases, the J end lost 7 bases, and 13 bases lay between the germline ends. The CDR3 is CASSDSFRGNEQFF. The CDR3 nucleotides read TGCGCCAGCAGTGACTCGTTCCGGGGAAATGAGCAGTTCTTC.

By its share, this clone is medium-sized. The CDR3 sequence: CASSIQSDTEAFF. The CDR3 DNA reads TGTGCCAGCAGCATTCAAAGTGACACTGAAGCTTTCTTT. The V call is TRBV7-9, the J call TRBJ1-1; D is unresolved. The CDR3 has 13 residues. The V end was cut by 5 bases, the J end by 3 bases, with 10 bases between. Germline V gene sequence: CDR1 SEHNR, CDR2 FQNEAQ (reference sequence).

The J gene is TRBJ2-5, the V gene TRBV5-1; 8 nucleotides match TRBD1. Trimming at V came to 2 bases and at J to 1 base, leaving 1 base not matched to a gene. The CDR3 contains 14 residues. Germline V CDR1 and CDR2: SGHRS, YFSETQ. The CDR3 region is CASSFTGGQETQYF. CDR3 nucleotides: TGCGCCAGCAGCTTCACAGGGGGCCAAGAGACCCAGTACTTC.

The CDR3 here is CASSRQNNYGYTF. CDR3 DNA sequence: TGTGCCAGCAGCCGACAGAACAACTATGGCTACACCTTC. V gene TRBV14 combines with J gene TRBJ1-2; weak D call: TRBD1 (5 bases). V lost 4 bases, J lost 2 bases, and 8 bases lay in between. Germline CDR1 reads SGHDN; CDR2 reads FVKESK. The CDR3 has 13 residues.

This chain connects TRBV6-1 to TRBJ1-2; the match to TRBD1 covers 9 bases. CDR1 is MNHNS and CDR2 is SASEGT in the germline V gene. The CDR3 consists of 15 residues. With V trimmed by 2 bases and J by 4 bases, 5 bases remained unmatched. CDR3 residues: CASSESGQGIYGYTF. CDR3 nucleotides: TGTGCCAGCAGTGAATCGGGACAGGGCATCTATGGCTACACCTTC.

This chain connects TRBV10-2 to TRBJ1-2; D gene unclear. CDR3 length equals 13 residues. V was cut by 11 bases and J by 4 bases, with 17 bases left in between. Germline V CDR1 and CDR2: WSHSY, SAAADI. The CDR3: CASSPRSLYGYTF. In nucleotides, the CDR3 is TGCGCCTCGTCCCCGCGGAGTCTCTATGGCTACACCTTC.

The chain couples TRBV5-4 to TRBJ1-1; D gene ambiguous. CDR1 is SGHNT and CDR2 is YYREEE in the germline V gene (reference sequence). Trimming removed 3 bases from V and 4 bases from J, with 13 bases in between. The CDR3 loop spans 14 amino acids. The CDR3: CASSSTAGSTEAFF. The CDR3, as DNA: TGTGCCAGCAGCTCAACGGCGGGGAGCACTGAAGCTTTCTTT.

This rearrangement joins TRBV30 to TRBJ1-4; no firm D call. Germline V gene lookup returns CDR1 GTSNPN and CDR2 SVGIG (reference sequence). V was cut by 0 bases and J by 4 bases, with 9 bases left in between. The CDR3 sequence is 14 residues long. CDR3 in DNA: TGTGCCTGGAGTGTAATGGGGTATAATGAAAAACTGTTTTTT. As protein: CAWSVMGYNEKLFF.